The 18 T cell receptor beta chains in this list originate from one sample, sequenced in a study of control samples from healthy donors and cancer patients. This table comes from immunoSEQ multiplex PCR, and its TCRdb copy is limited to in-frame clones, with some not included. The sample gives 90,000 to 110,000 clones, around four fifths of which show up once; approximately 13% is in the top ten. Specimen: blood. Receptors originate from a woman aged 45-59 years in good health.

Here the CDR3 DNA reads TGTGCCAGCAGCCTTCGACTAGCGGGGGGGAATGAGCAGTTCTTC. Its translation: CASSLRLAGGNEQFF. The rearrangement uses TRBV7-3 and TRBJ2-1, with 14 nucleotides matching TRBD2. From germline, CDR1 is SGHTA and CDR2 FQGTGA. This CDR3 is built from 15 residues. The V and J ends lost 5 bases and 7 bases, in that order; junction bases with no gene match: 4.

The V and J genes are TRBV9 and TRBJ1-2; the D is unclear. Germline loops: CDR1 SGDLS, CDR2 YYNGEE. The V and J ends lost 2 bases and 2 bases respectively, with 16 bases between them. This CDR3 comprises 16 residues. CDR3 DNA: TGTGCCAGCAGCGTGGTGACGGAGGAGACGAACTATGGCTACACCTTC. This codes for CASSVVTEETNYGYTF.

The CDR3 DNA sequence: TGTGCCAGCAGTTACCAGGGGGGGACCTATGGCTACACCTTC. Protein product: CASSYQGGTYGYTF. The rearrangement joins TRBV6-5 to TRBJ1-2; TRBD1 aligns across 7 bases. Germline V CDR1 and CDR2: MNHEY, SVGAGI. This CDR3 is 14 amino acids long. J was trimmed by 4 bases and V by 2 bases; bases with no gene match: 4.

The rearrangement uses TRBV11-1 and TRBJ2-2, with 8 bases aligning to TRBD1. This CDR3 region has 14 residues. Germline loops: CDR1 SGHAT, CDR2 FQDESV (reference sequence). After removal of 7 bases from V and 6 bases from J, the junction contained 7 bases not matched to a gene. The CDR3 is CASTMDRVAGELFF. CDR3 nucleotide sequence: TGTGCCAGCACCATGGACAGGGTTGCCGGGGAGCTGTTTTTT.

In this sample, this clone turned up once. The chain recombines TRBV28 with TRBJ1-3; D is unresolved. V lost 7 bases to trimming and J lost 3 bases, with 13 bases between them. Germline CDR1 and CDR2: MDHEN and SYDVKM. The CDR3 totals 14 residues. The CDR3 loop reads CASTNPTIGNTIYF. CDR3 coding DNA: TGTGCCAGCACCAACCCGACAATTGGAAACACCATATATTTT.

The chain joins TRBV9 to TRBJ1-1, with D tentatively TRBD1 (6 bases). The ends were cut back, 0 bases at V and 1 base at J, with 13 bases in the middle. Germline lookup yields CDR1 SGDLS and CDR2 YYNGEE. This CDR3 spans 16 amino acids. The CDR3 nucleotides are TGTGCCAGCAGCGTAGAGGGGGAACATTGGAACACTGAAGCTTTCTTT. Its protein product is CASSVEGEHWNTEAFF.

This clone appeared a few times. This rearrangement joins TRBV9 to TRBJ1-1, with 7 bases lining up with TRBD1. The V gene end was trimmed by 2 bases and the J gene end by 0 bases; junction bases not matched to a gene: 7. This CDR3 is 16 amino acids long. CDR1 SGDLS and CDR2 YYNGEE come from the germline V gene. CDR3 sequence (DNA): TGTGCCAGCAGCGTGGGACAGCGAAGAATGAACACTGAAGCTTTCTTT. It yields the protein CASSVGQRRMNTEAFF.

The chain combines TRBV2 with TRBJ2-5; TRBD1 might be the D (5 bases). The ends were cut back, 6 bases at V and 4 bases at J, with 15 bases in the middle. Germline V lookup: CDR1 SNHLY, CDR2 FYNNEI. CDR3 length: 14 amino acids. CDR3 sequence: CASRSTQGPETQYF. Here the CDR3 DNA reads TGTGCCAGCAGGTCAACTCAGGGTCCAGAGACCCAGTACTTC. Full variable domain (rest looked up from reference TRBV2 and TRBJ2-5): EPEVTQTPSHQVTQMGQEVILRCVPISNHLYFYWYRQILGQKVEFLVSFYNNEISEKSEIFDDQFSVERPDGSNFTLKIRSTKLEDSAMYFCASRSTQGPETQYFGPGTRLLVL.

The rearrangement uses TRBV6-4 and TRBJ2-5, with D perhaps TRBD1 (5 bases). V was pared by 10 bases and J by 0 bases, with 15 bases between. This CDR3 contains 14 residues. Looked up from germline, CDR1 is MRHNA and CDR2 is SNTAGT. This chain's CDR3 is CATSEGDYQETQYF. The DNA for the CDR3 is TGTGCCACCTCGGAAGGGGATTACCAAGAGACCCAGTACTTC.

This chain connects TRBV5-1 to TRBJ1-6; TRBD1 is a possible D gene (6 bases). The CDR3 extends over 16 amino acids. The germline gives CDR1 SGHRS, CDR2 YFSETQ. V lost 1 base, J lost 5 bases, and 13 bases lay in between. The CDR3 coding sequence is TGCGCCAGCAGCTTGAATCCGGCAGGGGATAATTCACCCCTCCACTTT. Its protein product is CASSLNPAGDNSPLHF.

This chain joins TRBV4-2 and TRBJ1-2; no clear D. Trimming cost V 0 bases and J 0 bases, with 11 bases left between them. Germline values: CDR1 LGHNA, CDR2 YNFKEQ. This CDR3 is 16 amino acids long. CDR3 loop: CASSQDRRAANYGYTF. The CDR3 nucleotides read TGTGCCAGCAGCCAAGATAGGCGGGCAGCTAACTATGGCTACACCTTC.

This chain joins TRBV19 and TRBJ1-5; D is unresolved. The germline V and J ends were trimmed by 8 bases and 9 bases, with 14 bases remaining between them. Germline V lookup: CDR1 LNHDA, CDR2 SQIVND (reference sequence). CDR3 length: 12 amino acids. CDR3 sequence reads: CASLPVRRPQHF. Here the CDR3 DNA reads TGTGCCAGTCTCCCCGTAAGAAGGCCCCAGCATTTT.

V is TRBV28 and J is TRBJ1-6, with 7 bases that match TRBD1. Germline lookup yields CDR1 MDHEN and CDR2 SYDVKM. With V trimmed by 1 base and J by 7 bases, 4 bases remained unmatched. This CDR3 has 15 residues. DNA of the CDR3: TGTGCCAGCAGTTTATACAGGGGTAAGAATTCACCCCTCCACTTT. Protein product: CASSLYRGKNSPLHF. The full variable domain, with the rest looked up from reference TRBV28 and TRBJ1-6, is DVKVTQSSRYLVKRTGEKVFLECVQDMDHENMFWYRQDPGLGLRLIYFSYDVKMKEKGDIPEGYSVSREKKERFSLILESASTNQTSMYLCASSLYRGKNSPLHFGNGTRLTVT.

J is TRBJ2-5 and V is TRBV5-1; no definite D call. Per the germline V gene, CDR1 is SGHRS and CDR2 is YFSETQ. This CDR3 comprises 15 residues. The V and J ends lost 2 bases and 1 base respectively, with 12 bases between them. The CDR3 region is CASSFASGSQETQYF. The CDR3 coding sequence is TGCGCCAGCAGCTTTGCTTCTGGGTCCCAAGAGACCCAGTACTTC.

The rearrangement links TRBV5-3 to TRBJ2-7, with a tentative D call TRBD1 (6 bases). TRBV5-3 belongs to the ORF category, with a function that is uncertain. Trimming took 1 base from V and 2 from J, leaving 16 bases between them. This CDR3 has 16 residues. The CDR3 loop is CARSLLCWTATYEQYF. In DNA form, the CDR3 reads TGTGCCAGAAGCTTGCTTTGTTGGACAGCGACCTACGAGCAGTACTTC.

V is TRBV5-6 and J is TRBJ1-1; D is unclear. Trimming took off 4 bases at V and 0 bases at J, with 10 bases between the two ends. CDR1 is SGHDT and CDR2 is YYEEEE in the germline V gene. The CDR3 spans 14 residues. CDR3 amino acids: CASSPIDMNTEAFF. The CDR3 nucleotides read TGTGCCAGCAGCCCAATAGACATGAACACTGAAGCTTTCTTT.

This chain connects TRBV3-1 (or the pseudogene TRBV3-2) to TRBJ2-7, with no clear D. Germline V gene data show CDR1 as LGHDT and CDR2 as YNNKEL (reference sequence). Trimming pared 5 bases from V and 3 bases from J, leaving 5 bases between. The CDR3 spans 11 residues. This CDR3 reads CASSDVYEQYF. As DNA, the CDR3 is TGTGCCAGCAGCGACGTCTACGAGCAGTACTTC.

The rearrangement uses TRBV6-5 and TRBJ1-5; no definite D call. The CDR3 is 13 amino acids. V dropped 6 bases and J dropped 5 bases, with 11 bases sitting between them. Germline V lookup: CDR1 MNHEY, CDR2 SVGAGI. The CDR3 nucleotides are TGTGCCAGCAGCCGCTTTGAAGATCAGCCCCAGCATTTT. Amino acids: CASSRFEDQPQHF.